This T cell receptor beta chain was sequenced for a study of graft-versus-host responses after intestinal transplantation. Sequenced by immunoSEQ multiplex PCR; TCRdb stores in-frame clones only, minus some. The sample contains fewer than 55,000 clones, approximately 95% of which appear only once. On this clone: Its target is unknown.

The sequenced sample was unstimulated CD8+ T cells sorted from spleen or lymph node cells, obtained before transplant. The clonotype originates from a human donor who was the organ donor for an intestinal transplant.

For the CDR3, the DNA is TGTGCCAGCAGCCTCCGACAGGCTGAAGCTTTCTTT. Protein product: CASSLRQAEAFF. V and J are TRBV11-3 and TRBJ1-1; perhaps TRBD1 as D (6 bases). The V end lost 5 bases, the J end lost 6 bases, and 10 bases lay between the germline ends. This CDR3 has 12 residues. CDR1 SGHNT and CDR2 YENEEA come from the germline V gene. The variable domain in full, completed from reference TRBV11-3 and TRBJ1-1, reads EAGVVQSPRYKIIEKKQPVAFWCNPISGHNTLYWYLQNLGQGPELLIRYENEEAVDDSQLPKDRFSAERLKGVDSTLKIQPAELGDSAVYLCASSLRQAEAFFGQGTRLTVV.